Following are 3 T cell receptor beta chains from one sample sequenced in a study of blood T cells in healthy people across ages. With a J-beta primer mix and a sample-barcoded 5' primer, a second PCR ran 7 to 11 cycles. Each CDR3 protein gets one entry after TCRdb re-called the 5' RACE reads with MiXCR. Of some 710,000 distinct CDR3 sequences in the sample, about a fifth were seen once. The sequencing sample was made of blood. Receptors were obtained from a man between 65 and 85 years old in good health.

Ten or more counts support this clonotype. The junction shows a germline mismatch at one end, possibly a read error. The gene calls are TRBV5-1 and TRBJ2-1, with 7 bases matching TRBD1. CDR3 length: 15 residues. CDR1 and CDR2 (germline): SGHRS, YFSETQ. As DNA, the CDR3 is TGTGCCAGCAGTTTTGGCCAGGGGGCCTACAATGAGCAGTTCTTC. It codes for CASSFGQGAYNEQFF.

The DNA of the CDR3 is TGCGCCAGCAGCCAAGCTGACAGGGTTTTGGGAAACATTCAGTACTTC. This translates into CASSQADRVLGNIQYF. The chain is built from TRBV4-1 and TRBJ2-4; the match to TRBD1 covers 7 bases. The CDR3 length is 16 residues. The germline V gene has CDR1 MGHRA and CDR2 YSYEKL. V shed 1 base and J 6 bases; nucleotides not matched to a gene: 9.

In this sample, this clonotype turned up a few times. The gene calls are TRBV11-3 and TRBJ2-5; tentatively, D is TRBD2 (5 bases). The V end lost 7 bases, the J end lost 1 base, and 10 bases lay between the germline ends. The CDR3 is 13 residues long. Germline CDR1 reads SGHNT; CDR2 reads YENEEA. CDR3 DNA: TGTGCCAGCAACCGTGCGGGCCAAGAGACCCAGTACTTC. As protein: CASNRAGQETQYF.